Listed here is a single T cell receptor (beta chain). Its antigen is not known. This record belongs to a study of CD8+CD57+ T cells in acquired aplastic anemia. Study summary: Sorted CD4+ plus CD8+ cells gave DNA averaging about 3 ug. Study observations and caveats: Significance was not reached for CD8+ Simpson's diversity between patients and controls. The study identified roughly 29 CD8+ CDR3 sequences shared by patients and controls.

TCR beta VDJ and CDR3 were profiled, and genomic DNA was the template. TCRdb independently ran MiXCR on the reads; one entry per CDR3 protein. The top ten clones hold 40% to 55% of a sample with about 190,000 distinct CDR3 sequences, around three fifths of them seen once. The CDR3 runs 13 residues. Germline V gene lookup returns CDR1 DFQATT and CDR2 SNEGSKA (reference sequence). The source of this sequence is a human donor with severe aplastic anemia or a healthy control (not recorded which). This chain joins TRBV20-1 and TRBJ1-5; maybe TRBD1 (6 bases). The sequenced sample was sorted CD4+, CD8+, or CD8+CD57+ T cells (not recorded which) from PBMCs. The CDR3 protein is CSVGHDPNQPQHF. In DNA, the CDR3 is TGCAGCGTGGGACACGACCCCAATCAGCCCCAGCATTTT.